This T cell receptor beta chain was found in a study of CD8 T cells in ankylosing spondylitis. General observations from the study: Disease-linked clones reportedly concentrated significantly in matched ankylosing spondylitis synovial fluid.

Germline V gene lookup returns CDR1 SEHNR and CDR2 FQNEAQ (reference sequence). Trimming removed 5 bases at V and 4 bases at J, with 14 bases between. The CDR3 runs to 14 residues. Generation of TCR beta libraries employed quantitative 5'-RACE incorporating molecular barcodes. TCRdb independently ran MiXCR on the 5' RACE reads; one entry per CDR3 protein. The sample lists approximately 100,000 distinct CDR3 sequences, nearly 25% occurring once. Of note for this clonotype: Its antigen is currently unknown.

The sequence came from a male donor with ankylosing spondylitis. The rearrangement uses TRBV7-9 and TRBJ1-2; unclear D gene. The source material was synovial fluid, either unsorted or a sorted T cell fraction (not recorded which). The CDR3 sequence is CASSRKPELYGYTF. Here the CDR3 DNA reads TGTGCCAGCAGCCGCAAGCCGGAGCTCTATGGCTACACCTTC.